The 3 T cell receptor beta chains below were found in one sample sequenced in a study of neurological immune-mediated disorders. TCRdb redid the calling of the 5' RACE reads with MiXCR, one entry per CDR3 protein. The sample records roughly 43,000 distinct CDR3 sequences, under 2% being singletons. Sequenced: PBMCs. The receptors were gathered from a woman between 40 and 50 years old with multiple sclerosis.

The sample holds many counts of this clonotype. CDR3 sequence reads: CSASIGPGNTEAFF. The CDR3, as DNA: TGCAGTGCTAGCATAGGGCCGGGAAACACTGAAGCTTTCTTT. The genes are TRBV20-1 and TRBJ1-1; D not resolved. Germline lookup yields CDR1 DFQATT and CDR2 SNEGSKA (reference sequence). This CDR3 is built from 14 residues. Trimming pared 3 bases from V and 2 bases from J, leaving 13 bases between.

This clonotype showed up many times. The genes are TRBV5-1 and TRBJ2-3; maybe TRBD2 (5 bases). The V gene lost 0 bases and the J gene lost 0 bases, with 8 bases spanning the gap. CDR3 size: 15 residues. Looked up from germline, CDR1 is SGHRS and CDR2 is YFSETQ. This CDR3 is CASSLVDSSTDTQYF. The CDR3 DNA reads as TGCGCCAGCAGCTTGGTGGACTCTAGCACAGATACGCAGTATTTT. The variable domain in full, completed from reference TRBV5-1 and TRBJ2-3, reads KAGVTQTPRYLIKTRGQQVTLSCSPISGHRSVSWYQQTPGQGLQFLFEYFSETQRNKGNFPGRFSGRQFSNSRSEMNVSTLELGDSALYLCASSLVDSSTDTQYFGPGTRLTVL.

The sample holds many counts of this clonotype. The CDR3 protein is CSARPGAGGGDTQYF. The CDR3 region has the DNA TGCAGTGCTAGGCCGGGGGCAGGGGGAGGAGATACGCAGTATTTT. The chain recombines TRBV20-1 with TRBJ2-3; D is perhaps TRBD1 (7 bases). The V end was cut by 3 bases, the J end by 5 bases, with 18 bases between. The CDR3 contains 15 residues. CDR1 DFQATT and CDR2 SNEGSKA come from the germline V gene (reference sequence).